Presented here are 9 T cell receptor beta chains from one specimen sequenced in a study of T cell responses to AZD1222 COVID-19 vaccine. The data were produced by immunoSEQ multiplex PCR, yet TCRdb's version contains in-frame clones alone and is incomplete. Of about 150,000 clones in the sample, more than 70% were seen once. Sequencing was performed on peripheral blood, taken on day 0 of MenACWY control vaccination. The origin of the receptors is an adult in good health.

This chain links TRBV28 with TRBJ2-7; D not certain. The CDR3 consists of 14 residues. Germline V lookup: CDR1 MDHEN, CDR2 SYDVKM. V gave up 5 bases and J gave up 4 bases, with 15 bases separating them. CDR3: CASSPTPNLYEQYF. CDR3 DNA sequence: TGTGCCAGCAGTCCTACACCGAACCTATACGAGCAGTACTTC.

The chain combines TRBV7-9 with TRBJ2-1; D call uncertain. The germline CDR1 and CDR2 sequences are SEHNR and FQNEAQ (reference sequence). Deletions cut 5 bases from V and 4 bases from J, with 12 bases between. This CDR3 contains 14 residues. The CDR3 DNA is TGTGCCAGCAGCCCCCCTTGGTCTTACAATGAGCAGTTCTTC. It yields the protein CASSPPWSYNEQFF.

The V call is TRBV7-2, the J call TRBJ1-2; tentatively, D is TRBD1 (5 bases). Germline V CDR1 and CDR2: SGHTA, FQGNSA. The V and J ends lost 4 bases and 10 bases respectively, with 19 bases between them. The CDR3 is made up of 14 amino acids. The DNA of the CDR3 is TGTGCCAGCAGCTCCCGGACAACTGTCCTCTCCTACACCTTC. This sequence encodes CASSSRTTVLSYTF.

V is TRBV29-1 and J is TRBJ1-1; TRBD1 matches 7 bases. There are 14 residues in the CDR3. The V segment lost 4 bases and the J segment 3 bases; nucleotides outside the gene matches: 8. The germline V gene has CDR1 SQVTM and CDR2 ANQGSEA. The CDR3 sequence: CSVVGQTLHTEAFF. CDR3 sequence (DNA): TGCAGCGTTGTGGGACAGACACTACACACTGAAGCTTTCTTT. The full variable domain, in which reference TRBV29-1 and TRBJ1-1 provide the parts outside the CDR3, is SAVISQKPSRDICQRGTSLTIQCQVDSQVTMMFWYRQQPGQSLTLIATANQGSEATYESGFVIDKFPISRPNLTFSTLTVSNMSPEDSSIYLCSVVGQTLHTEAFFGQGTRLTVV.

The J gene is TRBJ2-7, the V gene TRBV7-9, with 7 bases identical to TRBD1. V gave up 6 bases and J gave up 3 bases; unmatched junction bases: 5. The V gene's germline CDR1 is SEHNR and CDR2 FQNEAQ (reference sequence). The length of the CDR3 is 13 residues. The CDR3 DNA is TGTGCCAGCAGTCGGGACAGACTCTACGAGCAGTACTTC. Its protein is CASSRDRLYEQYF.

The chain employs TRBV5-5 and TRBJ2-7, with 7 bases fitting TRBD1. The ends lost 2 bases at V and 0 bases at J; junction bases unmatched: 5. Germline assignment: CDR1 SGHKS and CDR2 YYEKEE (reference sequence). The CDR3 is made up of 15 amino acids. The CDR3: CASSLGGSGSYEQYF. For the CDR3, the DNA is TGTGCCAGCAGCTTAGGGGGCTCTGGCTCCTACGAGCAGTACTTC. Full variable domain (missing parts from reference TRBV5-5 and TRBJ2-7): DAGVTQSPTHLIKTRGQQVTLRCSPISGHKSVSWYQQVLGQGPQFIFQYYEKEERGRGNFPDRFSARQFPNYSSELNVNALLLGDSALYLCASSLGGSGSYEQYFGPGTRLTVT.

This rearrangement joins TRBV5-4 to TRBJ2-3; 11 nucleotides align to TRBD2. Trimming took 5 bases from V and 2 from J; bases not matched to a gene: 7. The CDR3 has 16 amino acids. Germline assignment: CDR1 SGHNT and CDR2 YYREEE (reference sequence). CDR3 bases: TGTGCCAGCAGTCAACATAGCGGGGGGGCCACAGATACGCAGTATTTT. This encodes CASSQHSGGATDTQYF.

DNA for the CDR3: TGTGCCATCAGAGAAACGGGACAGGAGAGCACTGAAGCTTTCTTT. Encoded protein: CAIRETGQESTEAFF. The chain has TRBV10-3 and TRBJ1-1, with TRBD1 matching over 8 bases. Germline V lookup: CDR1 ENHRY, CDR2 SYGVKD. The CDR3 extends over 15 amino acids. V lost 6 bases and J lost 4; bases outside the gene matches: 10.

This clone was found once. The chain employs TRBV11-1 and TRBJ1-6, with D possibly matching TRBD1 (6 bases). Trimming left V 2 bases short and J 7 bases short, with 12 bases between. This CDR3 is 15 amino acids long. Germline V lookup: CDR1 SGHAT, CDR2 FQDESV (reference sequence). CDR3 amino acids: CASSLTRTDNSPLHF. CDR3 sequence (DNA): TGTGCCAGCAGCTTAACGAGGACAGACAATTCACCCCTCCACTTT.